A single sample is the source of the 3 T cell receptor beta chains below, sequenced in a study of control samples from healthy donors and cancer patients. Sequencing was performed with immunoSEQ multiplex PCR; in TCRdb, only in-frame clones are kept and a portion is missing. The sample holds 93,000 or so clones; roughly 91% are singletons and the top ten take about 20%. The sequenced material came from PBMCs. These receptors all stem from a man aged 55 to 70 with lung cancer.

The chain employs TRBV2 and TRBJ1-5; D is uncertain. This CDR3 spans 13 amino acids. The V end lost 3 bases, the J end lost 5 bases, and 8 bases lay between the germline ends. Germline loops: CDR1 SNHLY, CDR2 FYNNEI. As DNA, the CDR3 is TGTGCCAGCAGTGAGAGCGACTATCAGCCCCAGCATTTT. Its translation: CASSESDYQPQHF.

The chain carries TRBV6-1 and TRBJ2-7; 7 positions agree with TRBD2. After removal of 2 bases from V and 4 bases from J, the junction contained 5 bases not matched to a gene. CDR3 length: 14 residues. Per germline, CDR1 MNHNS and CDR2 SASEGT. The CDR3 bases are TGTGCCAGCAGTGAACAAGCGGGGCTTTACGAGCAGTACGTC. Protein sequence: CASSEQAGLYEQYV.

For this clone: No DNA is shown, since the ends of the CDR3 on it are uncertain; the CDR3 is the one TCRdb lists. J is TRBJ2-2 and V is TRBV19. The CDR3 adds up to 16 amino acids, both ends counted. CDR1 and CDR2 from the germline V gene are LNHDA and SQIVND (reference sequence). The CDR3 reads CASSSSGGANTGELFF.